The clone carrying this T cell receptor (beta chain) has only one observation. Authors' processing steps: Estimation of nucleated cell counts relied on the amplification of reference gene primers. The data were produced by immunoSEQ multiplex PCR, yet TCRdb's version contains in-frame clones alone and is incomplete. The V and J calls and clone size are taken from that table; D and trimming were inferred from the DNA. The sample yields over 100,000 clones, around 81% seen once. The data are from a study of blood T cell repertoires in COVID-19. Study overall: T cells, B-cell-depleted T cells, or PBMCs supplied cDNA or gDNA.

The sequencing sample was made of peripheral blood. The TCR comes from a woman between 55 and 75 years old with active or convalescent COVID-19.

This chain's CDR3 is CATSRDDLQGNEKLFF. In DNA form, the CDR3 reads TGTGCCACCAGCAGAGATGATCTTCAGGGTAATGAAAAACTGTTTTTT. This chain links TRBV15 with TRBJ1-4; D perhaps matches TRBD1 (5 bases). The CDR3 sequence is 16 residues long. V shed 0 bases and J shed 4 bases, with 12 bases lying between them. Germline V gives CDR1 LNHNV, CDR2 YYDKDF (reference sequence).